This T cell receptor beta chain comes out of a study of CD8+ T cells in alopecia areata. On the study more broadly: Tofacitinib administration to treated patients was oral, at 5 to 10 mg twice daily. Findings and limits, study-wide: Unlike in mice, where it was clearer, TCR sharing across patients was less clear, possibly HLA-related. Lesional scalp exceeded normal scalp in clonality, especially in alopecia totalis/universalis.

Deletions cut 3 bases from V and 2 bases from J, with 10 bases between. This CDR3 comprises 14 residues. CDR1 and CDR2 from the germline V gene are SGHRS and YFSETQ. Comment on this clone: The antigen is undetermined.

Extracted RNA was reverse transcribed, and the resulting cDNA served as sequencing template. Profiling relied on immunoSEQ multiplex PCR, and the TCRdb table lists in-frame clones only, not all of them. The sample holds around 140,000 clones; roughly 64% are singletons and the top ten take under 7.5%. The V gene is TRBV5-1, the J gene TRBJ2-3; D possibly uses TRBD1 or TRBD2 (5 bases each). The sequence was obtained from a human donor with alopecia areata. The sample in question was CD4+ T cells sorted from blood, obtained at week 0. CDR3 sequence: CASSSGTYTDTQYF. CDR3 nucleotide sequence: TGCGCCAGCAGCTCCGGGACCTACACAGATACGCAGTATTTT.